This TCR beta chain was profiled in a study of T cell responses to AZD1222 COVID-19 vaccine. Findings and caveats of the study: Of the AZD1222 recipients, only 5 to 7 were seropositive at baseline. Spike-specific TCR breadth and depth went up after people got two AZD1222 doses.

This clone was counted between two and nine times. Its antigen remains unknown. The CDR3 has 13 residues. V gave up 4 bases and J gave up 7 bases, with 12 bases separating them. Per germline, CDR1 SGHRS and CDR2 YFSETQ. Repertoires were generated with immunoSEQ multiplex PCR, while TCRdb's copy carries only in-frame clones and drops some. The table includes over 70,000 clones, about 83% detected once. The receptor was isolated from an adult who received the MenACWY meningococcal vaccine as a control. The sequencing used peripheral blood, collected 28 days after the second dose of the MenACWY control vaccine. The rearrangement joins TRBV5-1 to TRBJ1-5, with D possibly TRBD1 on 5 matching bases. The CDR3 bases are TGCGCCAGCAGCGACAGACCCGAACAGCCCCAGCATTTT. This encodes CASSDRPEQPQHF.